Presented here are 22 T cell receptor beta chains from one specimen sequenced in a study of T cell repertoires in cytomegalovirus infection. TCRdb re-analysed the reads in MiXCR, keeping a single row per CDR3 protein. The sample has about 330,000 distinct CDR3 sequences, roughly 34% seen once; the top ten hold 13%. Antigens of these TCRs are unknown. Sequencing used cultured PBMCs, obtained from culture after CMV antigen stimulation. All receptors derive from a human donor in good health (CMV status not recorded). Some clones in this sample may be carry-over from other donors' samples.

The chain has TRBV27 and TRBJ2-7, with D possibly being TRBD1 (6 bases). The CDR3 is made up of 14 amino acids. The V end lost 9 bases, the J end lost 7 bases, and 22 bases lay between the germline ends. CDR1 is MNHEY, CDR2 SMNVEV, per germline (reference sequence). The CDR3: CARSYPQGSWEQYV. For the CDR3, the DNA is TGTGCCAGGTCTTATCCACAGGGTTCTTGGGAGCAGTACGTC.

This clonotype was picked up a small number of times. J is TRBJ2-7 and V is TRBV19; the match to TRBD2 covers 7 bases. Looked up from germline, CDR1 is LNHDA and CDR2 is SQIVND (reference sequence). CDR3 length equals 14 residues. The trim removed 3 bases at V and 2 bases at J, leaving 4 bases unmatched. The CDR3 here is CASSIASGPYEQYF. The CDR3 coding sequence is TGTGCCAGTAGTATCGCTAGCGGACCCTACGAGCAGTACTTC.

This clonotype was seen a few times. This rearrangement joins TRBV18 to TRBJ2-1; perhaps TRBD1 as D (6 bases). The V end was cut by 3 bases, the J end by 9 bases, with 15 bases between. The CDR3 contains 14 residues. CDR1 and CDR2 from the germline V gene are KGHSH and LQKENI. The CDR3 DNA is TGTGCCAGCTCACCCACAGGGCCTTCTAGTGAGCAGTTCTTC. This encodes CASSPTGPSSEQFF.

The sample holds many counts of this clonotype. This chain links TRBV19 with TRBJ1-5; D gene unclear. V was pared by 4 bases and J by 7 bases, with 5 bases between. The CDR3 contains 11 residues. Germline loops: CDR1 LNHDA, CDR2 SQIVND (reference sequence). CDR3 bases: TGTGCCAGTAGTACTGAACAGCCCCAGCATTTT. Translation: CASSTEQPQHF.

J is TRBJ2-5 and V is TRBV2; no definite D call. Trimming removed 4 bases from V and 5 bases from J, with 8 bases in between. This CDR3 is built from 12 residues. The V gene's germline CDR1 is SNHLY and CDR2 FYNNEI. This CDR3 reads CASSGQSETQYF. CDR3 in DNA: TGTGCCAGCAGTGGGCAGTCCGAGACCCAGTACTTC. Filled out from reference TRBV2 and TRBJ2-5, the complete variable domain reads EPEVTQTPSHQVTQMGQEVILRCVPISNHLYFYWYRQILGQKVEFLVSFYNNEISEKSEIFDDQFSVERPDGSNFTLKIRSTKLEDSAMYFCASSGQSETQYFGPGTRLLVL.

The table lists this clonotype with a few counts. The V gene is TRBV28, the J gene TRBJ1-3; no clear D gene. The germline V and J ends were trimmed by 2 bases and 8 bases, with 7 bases remaining between them. The CDR3 length is 12 residues. The V gene's germline CDR1 is MDHEN and CDR2 SYDVKM. CDR3 region: CASSLPADTIYF. CDR3 nucleotide sequence: TGTGCCAGCAGTTTACCCGCGGACACCATATATTTT.

The chain carries TRBV7-9 and TRBJ2-3, with D possibly matching TRBD2 (5 bases). From germline, CDR1 is SEHNR and CDR2 FQNEAQ (reference sequence). The ends were cut back, 5 bases at V and 1 base at J, with 19 bases in the middle. The CDR3 has 17 residues. CDR3 nucleotides: TGTGCCAGCAGCCCATCCGGCCGGGGTGCGGGCACAGATACGCAGTATTTT. Translation gives CASSPSGRGAGTDTQYF.

This chain joins TRBV12-3 or TRBV12-4 and TRBJ1-5, with D hard to call. V was pared by 8 bases and J by 0 bases, with 17 bases between. This CDR3 contains 16 residues. CDR3 bases: TGTGCCAGCTCAGTAAAAGCGGACTATAGCAATCAGCCCCAGCATTTT. It codes for CASSVKADYSNQPQHF.

V gene TRBV19 combines with J gene TRBJ2-7; 8 bases align to TRBD2. There are 14 residues in the CDR3. Germline V CDR1 and CDR2: LNHDA, SQIVND (reference sequence). Losses at the gene ends were 3 bases for V and 5 bases for J; bases not matched to a gene: 6. The chain's CDR3 is CASSMGGRPHEQYF. Written as DNA, the CDR3 is TGTGCCAGTAGTATGGGCGGGAGGCCCCACGAGCAGTACTTC.

The V gene is TRBV27, the J gene TRBJ1-2; tentative D call: TRBD1 (5 bases). The V end lost 5 bases, the J end lost 2 bases, and 12 bases lay between the germline ends. The CDR3 extends over 14 amino acids. Per the germline V gene, CDR1 is MNHEY and CDR2 is SMNVEV (reference sequence). The CDR3 region has the DNA TGTGCCAGCAGTGGTATGCAGGGAAACTATGGCTACACCTTC. It encodes CASSGMQGNYGYTF.

J is TRBJ2-6 and V is TRBV6-2 or TRBV6-3, with D possibly being TRBD1 (5 bases). Germline loops: CDR1 MNHEY, CDR2 SVGEGT. The CDR3 has 15 amino acids. Trimming left V 6 bases short and J 4 bases short, with 13 bases between. CDR3 bases: TGTGCCAGCAGATCCAGGGTGACCGGGGCCAACGTCCTGACTTTC. It specifies CASRSRVTGANVLTF.

The chain employs TRBV12-3 or TRBV12-4 and TRBJ2-3; no clear D. The CDR3 sequence is 14 residues long. The V end lost 5 bases, the J end lost 4 bases, and 13 bases lay between the germline ends. CDR3 region: CASSPLIGPDTQYF. The CDR3 DNA reads TGTGCCAGCAGTCCTCTCATCGGGCCAGATACGCAGTATTTT.

The chain carries TRBV19 and TRBJ2-1, with 9 bases identical to TRBD2. This CDR3 is built from 15 residues. From germline, CDR1 is LNHDA and CDR2 SQIVND (reference sequence). The trim removed 9 bases at V and 3 bases at J, leaving 9 bases unmatched. The CDR3 reads CASRGRGRVYNEQFF. In nucleotides, the CDR3 is TGTGCCAGCCGAGGGCGCGGGAGGGTCTACAATGAGCAGTTCTTC.

This clonotype was counted ten times or more. V usage is TRBV4-1 and J usage is TRBJ2-5; 10 positions agree with TRBD2. J gave up 3 bases and V 3 bases, and 4 bases lay outside the gene matches. CDR1 and CDR2 from the germline V gene are MGHRA and YSYEKL. The CDR3 consists of 15 residues. CDR3 amino acids: CASSQLTSGEETQYF. Written as DNA, the CDR3 is TGCGCCAGCAGCCAGCTTACTAGCGGGGAAGAGACCCAGTACTTC.

Written as DNA, the CDR3 is TGTGCCAGCAGCCAAGAAGCGGGGGATGGGGTAGACGAGCAGTACTTC. Translated: CASSQEAGDGVDEQYF. The rearrangement joins TRBV4-2 to TRBJ2-7, with 8 positions matching TRBD2. This CDR3 has 16 amino acids. V dropped 0 bases and J dropped 5; count of bases not matched to a gene: 9. Germline-derived CDR1 and CDR2 are LGHNA and YNFKEQ.

The chain recombines TRBV2 with TRBJ2-7; 7 bases agree with TRBD2. V lost 3 bases, J lost 3 bases, and 5 bases stayed unmatched. The CDR3 has 14 amino acids. Germline V gene lookup returns CDR1 SNHLY and CDR2 FYNNEI. CDR3 in DNA: TGTGCCAGCAGTGATGTGGCTAGCGGCTACGAGCAGTACGTC. It yields the protein CASSDVASGYEQYV.

This clonotype came up a few times. This chain links TRBV4-1 with TRBJ2-1; no reliable D call. Trimming stripped 3 bases from V and 0 bases from J, with 9 bases between. The CDR3 is made up of 15 amino acids. Germline assignment: CDR1 MGHRA and CDR2 YSYEKL. The CDR3 loop is CASSQMQSSYNEQFF. The CDR3 DNA reads TGCGCCAGCAGCCAGATGCAAAGCTCCTACAATGAGCAGTTCTTC.

Worth noting for this clonotype: The missing conserved phenylalanine or tryptophan at the end of this CDR3 makes a read error likely. The CDR3 is CAISESFDSDGDEQFC. The CDR3 DNA follows: TGTGCCATCAGTGAGTCTTTCGACTCCGATGGCGATGAGCAGTTCTGC. The rearrangement uses TRBV10-3 and TRBJ2-1; no definite D call. The CDR3 covers 16 residues. V shed 0 bases and J shed 8 bases, with 17 bases lying between them. Germline V lookup: CDR1 ENHRY, CDR2 SYGVKD.

This clonotype showed up just a few times. The chain combines TRBV28 with TRBJ2-7; 7 bases map to TRBD2. This CDR3 has 15 amino acids. After removal of 7 bases from V and 3 bases from J, the junction contained 12 bases not matched to a gene. Germline CDR1 MDHEN, CDR2 SYDVKM. The DNA of the CDR3 is TGTGCCAGCACCAATGAGCGGGGAGTCGGCTACGAGCAGTACTTC. Protein product: CASTNERGVGYEQYF. The full variable domain, rest sourced from reference TRBV28 and TRBJ2-7, is DVKVTQSSRYLVKRTGEKVFLECVQDMDHENMFWYRQDPGLGLRLIYFSYDVKMKEKGDIPEGYSVSREKKERFSLILESASTNQTSMYLCASTNERGVGYEQYFGPGTRLTVT.

The rearrangement joins TRBV15 to TRBJ2-7; D unresolved. Per germline, CDR1 LNHNV and CDR2 YYDKDF (reference sequence). Deletions cut 3 bases from V and 4 bases from J, with 10 bases between. There are 13 residues in the CDR3. This chain's CDR3 is CATSSLGAYEQYF. The CDR3 DNA is TGTGCCACCAGCAGCCTCGGCGCTTACGAGCAGTACTTC.

The chain employs TRBV18 and TRBJ2-5; the D is unclear. The germline CDR1 and CDR2 sequences are KGHSH and LQKENI. This CDR3 contains 14 residues. The V end lost 2 bases, the J end lost 4 bases, and 11 bases lay between the germline ends. The CDR3 protein is CASSPSFRGETQYF. CDR3 nucleotide sequence: TGTGCCAGCTCACCATCCTTCCGAGGAGAGACCCAGTACTTC. The entire variable domain, with the rest obtained from reference TRBV18 and TRBJ2-5, is as follows: NAGVMQNPRHLVRRRGQEARLRCSPMKGHSHVYWYRQLPEEGLKFMVYLQKENIIDESGMPKERFSAEFPKEGPSILRIQQVVRGDSAAYFCASSPSFRGETQYFGPGTRLLVL.

This sequence joins TRBV4-3 and TRBJ2-1; 7 bases match TRBD2. There are 16 residues in the CDR3. V dropped 1 base and J dropped 12; count of bases not matched to a gene: 15. CDR1 and CDR2 from the germline V gene are LGHNA and YSLEER. Here the CDR3 DNA reads TGCGCCAGCAGCCAAGGGGACTACGAAGAGACCCTGGGGCAGTTCTTC. It specifies CASSQGDYEETLGQFF.